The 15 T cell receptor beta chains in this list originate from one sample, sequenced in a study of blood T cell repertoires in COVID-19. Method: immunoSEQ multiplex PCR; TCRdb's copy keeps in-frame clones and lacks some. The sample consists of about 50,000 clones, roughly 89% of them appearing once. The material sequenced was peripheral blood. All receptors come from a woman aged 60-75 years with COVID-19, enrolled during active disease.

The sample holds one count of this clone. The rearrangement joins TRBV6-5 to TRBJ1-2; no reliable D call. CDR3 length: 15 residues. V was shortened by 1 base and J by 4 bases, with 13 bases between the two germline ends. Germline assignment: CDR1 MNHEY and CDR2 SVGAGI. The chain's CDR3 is CASSYLQQSTYGYTF. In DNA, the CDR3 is TGTGCCAGCAGTTACTTACAACAGTCTACCTATGGCTACACCTTC.

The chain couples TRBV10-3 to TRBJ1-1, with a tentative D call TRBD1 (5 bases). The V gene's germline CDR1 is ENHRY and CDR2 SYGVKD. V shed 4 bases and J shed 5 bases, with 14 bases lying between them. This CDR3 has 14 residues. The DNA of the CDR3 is TGTGCCATCAGTGGAGGGACGGGAGGAACTGAAGCTTTCTTT. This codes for CAISGGTGGTEAFF.

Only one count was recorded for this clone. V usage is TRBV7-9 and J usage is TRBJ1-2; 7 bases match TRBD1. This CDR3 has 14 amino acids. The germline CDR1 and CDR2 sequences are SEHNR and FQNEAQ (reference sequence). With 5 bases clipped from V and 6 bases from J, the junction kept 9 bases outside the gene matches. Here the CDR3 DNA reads TGTGCCAGCAGCATAGGACAGGTTCTAGATGGCTACACCTTC. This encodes CASSIGQVLDGYTF.

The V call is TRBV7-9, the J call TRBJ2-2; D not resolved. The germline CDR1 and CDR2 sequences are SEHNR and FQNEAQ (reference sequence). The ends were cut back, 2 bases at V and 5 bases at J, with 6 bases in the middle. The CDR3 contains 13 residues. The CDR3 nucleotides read TGTGCCAGCAGCTTATACGGGACCGGGGAGCTGTTTTTT. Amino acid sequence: CASSLYGTGELFF.

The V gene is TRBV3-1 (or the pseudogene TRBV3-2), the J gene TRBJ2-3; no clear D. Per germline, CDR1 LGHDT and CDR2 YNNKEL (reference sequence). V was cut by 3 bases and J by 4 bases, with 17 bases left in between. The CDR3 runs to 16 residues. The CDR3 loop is CASSQGLWARPDTQYF. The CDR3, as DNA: TGTGCCAGCAGCCAGGGCCTCTGGGCCCGGCCAGATACGCAGTATTTT.

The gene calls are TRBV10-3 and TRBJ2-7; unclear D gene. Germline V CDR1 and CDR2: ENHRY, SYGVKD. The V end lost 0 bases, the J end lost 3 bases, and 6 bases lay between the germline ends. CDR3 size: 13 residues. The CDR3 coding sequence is TGTGCCATCAGTGAGTCGGGCCTCTACGAGCAGTACTTC. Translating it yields CAISESGLYEQYF.

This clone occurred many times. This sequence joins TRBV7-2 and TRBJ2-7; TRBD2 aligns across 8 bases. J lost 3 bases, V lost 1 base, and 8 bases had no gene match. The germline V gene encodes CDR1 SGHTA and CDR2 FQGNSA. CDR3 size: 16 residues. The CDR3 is CASSLDSGTRFYEQYF. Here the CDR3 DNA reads TGTGCCAGCAGCTTAGACTCCGGGACTAGATTCTACGAGCAGTACTTC.

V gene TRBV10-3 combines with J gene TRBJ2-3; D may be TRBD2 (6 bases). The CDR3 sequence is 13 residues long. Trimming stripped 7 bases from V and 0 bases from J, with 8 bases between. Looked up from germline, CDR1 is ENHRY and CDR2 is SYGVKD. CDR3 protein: CAIKGTSTDTQYF. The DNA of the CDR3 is TGTGCCATCAAAGGGACTAGCACAGATACGCAGTATTTT.

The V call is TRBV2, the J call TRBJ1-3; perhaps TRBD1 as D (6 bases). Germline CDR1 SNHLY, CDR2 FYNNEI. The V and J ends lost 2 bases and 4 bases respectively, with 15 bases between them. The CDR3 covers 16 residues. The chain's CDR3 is CASSETTDRWGNTIYF. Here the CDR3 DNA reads TGTGCCAGCAGTGAAACTACTGACAGGTGGGGAAACACCATATATTTT.

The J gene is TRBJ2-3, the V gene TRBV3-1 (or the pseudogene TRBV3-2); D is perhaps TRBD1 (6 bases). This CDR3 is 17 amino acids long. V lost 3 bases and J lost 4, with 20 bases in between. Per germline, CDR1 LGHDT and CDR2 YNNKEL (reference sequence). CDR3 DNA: TGTGCCAGCAGCCAGAATGGTAGGCAGGGGCGAGCAGATACGCAGTATTTT. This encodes CASSQNGRQGRADTQYF.

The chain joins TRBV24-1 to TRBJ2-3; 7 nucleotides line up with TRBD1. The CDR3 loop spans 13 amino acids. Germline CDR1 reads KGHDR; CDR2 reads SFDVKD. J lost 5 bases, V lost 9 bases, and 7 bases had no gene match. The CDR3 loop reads CATEGASGDTQYF. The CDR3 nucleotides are TGTGCCACCGAGGGGGCGTCCGGAGATACGCAGTATTTT.

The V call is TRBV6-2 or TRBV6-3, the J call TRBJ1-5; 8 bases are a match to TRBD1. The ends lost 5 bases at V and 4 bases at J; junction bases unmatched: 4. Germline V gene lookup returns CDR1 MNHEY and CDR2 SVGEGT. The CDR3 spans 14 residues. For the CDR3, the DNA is TGTGCCAGCAGTCCGACAGGGGAAAATCAGCCCCAGCATTTT. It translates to CASSPTGENQPQHF.

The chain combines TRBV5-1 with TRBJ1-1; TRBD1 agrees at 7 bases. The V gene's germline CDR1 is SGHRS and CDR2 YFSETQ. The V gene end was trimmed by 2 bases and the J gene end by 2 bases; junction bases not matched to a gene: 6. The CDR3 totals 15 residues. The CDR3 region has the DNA TGCGCCAGCAGCTTAGGAGGGGGCCTAAACACTGAAGCTTTCTTT. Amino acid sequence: CASSLGGGLNTEAFF.

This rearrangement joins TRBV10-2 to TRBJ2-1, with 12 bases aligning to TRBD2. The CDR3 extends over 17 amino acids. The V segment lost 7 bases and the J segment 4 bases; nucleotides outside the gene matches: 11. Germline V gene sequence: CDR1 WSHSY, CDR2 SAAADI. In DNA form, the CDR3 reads TGCGCCAGCAACCTAGCGGGGGGGTCCCCCGCATACAATGAGCAGTTCTTC. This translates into CASNLAGGSPAYNEQFF.

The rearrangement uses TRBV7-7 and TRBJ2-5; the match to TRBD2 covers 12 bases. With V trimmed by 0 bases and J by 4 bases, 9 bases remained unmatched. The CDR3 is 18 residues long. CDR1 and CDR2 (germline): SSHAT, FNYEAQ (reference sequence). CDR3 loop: CASSLAGTSGPEAETQYF. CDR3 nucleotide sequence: TGTGCCAGCAGCTTAGCGGGGACTAGCGGGCCCGAGGCAGAGACCCAGTACTTC.